The next 7 T cell receptor beta chains were all read from a single sample in a study of shared clonotypes between healthy human individuals. Libraries were prepared by immunoSEQ multiplex PCR; TCRdb keeps only in-frame clonotypes and omits some of them. The sample includes about 120,000 clones, 68% of them seen just once. Sample: memory CD8+ T cells sorted from blood. Specified subset: CD45RO+ cells pooled with CCR7-negative TemRA cells. All receptors come from a woman aged 25 to 45 in good health.

The chain's CDR3 is CASSNKQGWNTEAFF. As DNA, the CDR3 is TGCGCCAGCAGCAACAAACAGGGGTGGAACACTGAAGCTTTCTTT. This chain uses TRBV4-1 with TRBJ1-1, with 7 positions matching TRBD1. With 5 bases clipped from V and 1 base from J, the junction kept 7 bases outside the gene matches. This CDR3 comprises 15 residues. Germline V CDR1 and CDR2: MGHRA, YSYEKL.

The chain employs TRBV7-2 and TRBJ2-2, with 12 bases lining up with TRBD2. Germline CDR1 reads SGHTA; CDR2 reads FQGNSA. J lost 7 bases, V lost 4 bases, and 10 bases had no gene match. There are 17 residues in the CDR3. CDR3 protein: CASSSRTSGVRGGELFF. The CDR3 DNA reads TGTGCCAGCAGCTCCCGGACTAGCGGGGTACGGGGCGGGGAGCTGTTTTTT.

V is TRBV20-1 and J is TRBJ2-3, with D unresolved. Deletions cut 0 bases from V and 7 bases from J, with 5 bases between. CDR1 DFQATT and CDR2 SNEGSKA come from the germline V gene (reference sequence). The CDR3 totals 11 residues. The CDR3: CSAREVNTQYF. The CDR3 nucleotides read TGCAGTGCTAGAGAGGTCAATACGCAGTATTTT.

The chain carries TRBV15 and TRBJ1-2; D is uncertain. This CDR3 comprises 16 residues. The ends were cut back, 0 bases at V and 6 bases at J, with 17 bases in the middle. CDR1 LNHNV and CDR2 YYDKDF come from the germline V gene (reference sequence). CDR3 residues: CATSRDGRAPLHGYTF. In DNA, the CDR3 is TGTGCCACCAGCAGAGATGGAAGAGCACCACTTCATGGCTACACCTTC.

The chain combines TRBV4-1 with TRBJ2-1; the D gene is possibly TRBD2 (5 bases). CDR1 is MGHRA, CDR2 YSYEKL, per germline. The CDR3 runs to 19 residues. V lost 1 base, J lost 8 bases, and 27 bases lay in between. The CDR3 reads CASSQVEAVAGGTLYEQFF. The CDR3 DNA follows: TGCGCCAGCAGCCAAGTTGAAGCCGTTGCTGGAGGAACTTTGTATGAGCAGTTCTTC.

This chain uses TRBV30 with TRBJ2-7, with 7 bases matching TRBD2. V lost 1 base and J lost 5; bases outside the gene matches: 5. This CDR3 spans 13 amino acids. Germline V gives CDR1 GTSNPN, CDR2 SVGIG (reference sequence). CDR3 sequence reads: CAWSAGAGDEQYF. The CDR3 DNA reads TGTGCCTGGAGTGCCGGGGCGGGGGACGAGCAGTACTTC.

The chain is built from TRBV25-1 and TRBJ2-2; 8 bases are shared with TRBD1. J gave up 4 bases and V 4 bases, and 2 bases lay outside the gene matches. The length of the CDR3 is 14 residues. Germline CDR1 and CDR2: MGHDK and SYGVNS. The CDR3 bases are TGTGCCAGCAGTGGCACAGGGGGCACCGGGGAGCTGTTTTTT. Its protein product is CASSGTGGTGELFF.